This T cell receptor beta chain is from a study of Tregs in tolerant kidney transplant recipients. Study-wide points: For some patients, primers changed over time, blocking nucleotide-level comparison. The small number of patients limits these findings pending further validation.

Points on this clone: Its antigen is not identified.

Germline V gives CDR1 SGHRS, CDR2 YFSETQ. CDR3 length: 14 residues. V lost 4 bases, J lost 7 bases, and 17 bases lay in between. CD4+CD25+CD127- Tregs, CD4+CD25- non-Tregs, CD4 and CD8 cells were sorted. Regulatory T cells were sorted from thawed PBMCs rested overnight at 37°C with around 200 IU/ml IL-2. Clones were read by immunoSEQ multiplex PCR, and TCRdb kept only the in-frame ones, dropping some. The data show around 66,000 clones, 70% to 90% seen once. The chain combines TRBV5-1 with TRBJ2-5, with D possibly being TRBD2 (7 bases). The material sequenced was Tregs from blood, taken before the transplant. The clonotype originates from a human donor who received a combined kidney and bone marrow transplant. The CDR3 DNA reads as TGCGCCAGCAGCGTGAAGACGGGGGGCGGGACCCAGTACTTC. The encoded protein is CASSVKTGGGTQYF.